This TCR beta chain was captured by sequencing in a study of persistence of HIV-infected CD4 T cells. The CDR3 extends over 15 amino acids. Trimming pared 2 bases from V and 6 bases from J, leaving 16 bases between. The germline V gene encodes CDR1 KGHSH and CDR2 LQKENI. Turning to this clone: Its specificity is unknown.

The immunoSEQ assay was version 4, run in survey mode. Sequencing was performed with immunoSEQ multiplex PCR; in TCRdb, only in-frame clones are kept and a portion is missing. The table lists around 40,000 clones, less than 90% of them singletons. This nonspecific control used anti-CD3/anti-CD28 bead stimulation of CD4+ T cells. Sorting selected CD4+ T cells upregulating both CD40 ligand and CD69. General study findings and limits: CMV- and Gag-responding cells had lower TCRbeta richness than CD3/CD28-responding cells.

The V call is TRBV18, the J call TRBJ1-1; the D is unclear. The TCR originated in an adult woman with HIV who was CMV-seropositive. This material consisted of CD4+ T cells sorted from PBMCs after approximately 19-hour stimulation, taken from a patient who received antiretroviral therapy. The CDR3 DNA sequence: TGTGCCAGCTCACCAACCCAACCCTTTGGGTCTGAAGCTTTCTTT. Its protein product is CASSPTQPFGSEAFF.